What follows describes a single T cell receptor (beta chain). Its antigen is undetermined. Sorting isolated naive CD8 T cells as CD8+CD4-CCR7+CD45RA+ events. The sample originates from a study of molecular identifiers for immune sequencing clone quantification. Library preparation followed earlier protocols using designated TCR primers. Via MiXCR, TCRdb re-called the PCR reads, giving one row per CDR3 protein. This table has approximately 670,000 distinct CDR3 sequences, about 20% appearing once. Findings and limits, study-wide: Jurkat TCR RNA that was spiked in from one cell was reportedly detectable among one million naive cells. Naive cells had under 1% of molecules in clones above 20 RNA copies, effectors over 97%.

The germline CDR1 and CDR2 sequences are GTSNPN and SVGIG (reference sequence). The CDR3 runs 14 residues. Trimming took 2 bases from V and 8 from J; bases not matched to a gene: 7. Sequencing was carried out using naive CD8+ T cells from blood, with Jurkat cell RNA spiked in. Subset given: FACS-sorted CD8+CD4-CCR7+CD45RA+ naive T cells. V usage is TRBV30 and J usage is TRBJ2-4, with 9 positions matching TRBD1. This receptor was obtained from a human donor in good health. Some libraries in this study had Jurkat cell RNA spiked in. The CDR3 bases are TGTGCCTGGAGTATAGGGACAGGGTATGACATTCAGTACTTC. Amino acids: CAWSIGTGYDIQYF. The full variable domain, completed using reference TRBV30 and TRBJ2-4, is SQTIHQWPATLVQPVGSPLSLECTVEGTSNPNLYWYRQAAGRGLQLLFYSVGIGQISSEVPQNLSASRPQDRQFILSSKKLLLSDSGFYLCAWSIGTGYDIQYFGAGTRLSVL.